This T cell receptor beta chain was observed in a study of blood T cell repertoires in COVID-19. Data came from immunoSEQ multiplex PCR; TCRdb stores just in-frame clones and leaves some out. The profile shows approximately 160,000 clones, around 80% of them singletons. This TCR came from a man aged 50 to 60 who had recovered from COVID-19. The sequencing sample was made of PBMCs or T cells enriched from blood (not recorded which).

The CDR3 here is CASSLGQGVYNEQFF. The CDR3 region has the DNA TGTGCCAGCAGCCTCGGACAGGGGGTTTACAATGAGCAGTTCTTC. J is TRBJ2-1 and V is TRBV7-7; 10 nucleotides align to TRBD1. Germline values: CDR1 SSHAT, CDR2 FNYEAQ (reference sequence). This CDR3 is 15 amino acids long. V lost 5 bases to trimming and J lost 4 bases; unmatched junction nucleotides: 5.